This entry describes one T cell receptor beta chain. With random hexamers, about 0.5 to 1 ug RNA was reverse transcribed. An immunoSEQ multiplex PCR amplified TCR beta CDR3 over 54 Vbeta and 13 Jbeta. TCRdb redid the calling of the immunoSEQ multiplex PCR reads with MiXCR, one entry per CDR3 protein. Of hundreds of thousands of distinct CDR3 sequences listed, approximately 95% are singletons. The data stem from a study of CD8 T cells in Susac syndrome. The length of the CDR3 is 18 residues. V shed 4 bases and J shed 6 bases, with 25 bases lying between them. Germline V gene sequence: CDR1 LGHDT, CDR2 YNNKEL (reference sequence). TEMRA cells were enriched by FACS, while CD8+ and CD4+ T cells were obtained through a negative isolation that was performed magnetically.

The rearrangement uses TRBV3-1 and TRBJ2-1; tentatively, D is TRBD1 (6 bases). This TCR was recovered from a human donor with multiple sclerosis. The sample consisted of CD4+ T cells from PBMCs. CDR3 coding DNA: TGTGCCAGCAGCCGACCCCGACAGGCCCCGGTAGCCGGCAATGAGCAGTTCTTC. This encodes CASSRPRQAPVAGNEQFF.